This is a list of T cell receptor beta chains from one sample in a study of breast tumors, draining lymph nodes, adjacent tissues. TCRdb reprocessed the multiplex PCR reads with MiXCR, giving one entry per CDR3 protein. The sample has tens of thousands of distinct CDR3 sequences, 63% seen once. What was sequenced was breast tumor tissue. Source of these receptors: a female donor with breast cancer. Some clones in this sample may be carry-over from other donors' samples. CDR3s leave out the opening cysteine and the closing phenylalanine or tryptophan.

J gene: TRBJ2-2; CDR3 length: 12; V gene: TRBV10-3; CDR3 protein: AIGGRKKTGELF
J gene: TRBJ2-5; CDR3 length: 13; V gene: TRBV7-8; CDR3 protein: ASSPGQMYQETQY
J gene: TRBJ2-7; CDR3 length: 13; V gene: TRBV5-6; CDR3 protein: ASSWETGLRDEQY
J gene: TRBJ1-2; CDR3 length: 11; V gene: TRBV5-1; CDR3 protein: ASSRDRVEGYT
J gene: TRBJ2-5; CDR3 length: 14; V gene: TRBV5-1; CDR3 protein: ASSLEGPLGVETQY
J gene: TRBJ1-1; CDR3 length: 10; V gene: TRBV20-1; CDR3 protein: SANPRGTEAF
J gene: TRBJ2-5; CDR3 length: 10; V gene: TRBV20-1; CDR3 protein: SASSGLETQY
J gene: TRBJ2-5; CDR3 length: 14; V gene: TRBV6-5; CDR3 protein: ASSYRDRGWGETQY
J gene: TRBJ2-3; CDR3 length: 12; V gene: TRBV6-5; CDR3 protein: ASSYPTVRDTQY
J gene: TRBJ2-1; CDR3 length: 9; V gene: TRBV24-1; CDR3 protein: ATSDWNEQF
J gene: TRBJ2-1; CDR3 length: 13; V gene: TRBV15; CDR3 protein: ATSRGLAESNEQF
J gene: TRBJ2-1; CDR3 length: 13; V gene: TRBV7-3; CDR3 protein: ASSDPLRQGNEQF
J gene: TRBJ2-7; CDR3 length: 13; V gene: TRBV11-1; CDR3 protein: ASSNRGRGEGEQY
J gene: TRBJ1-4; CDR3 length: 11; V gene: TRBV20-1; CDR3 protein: SARAPWGEKLF
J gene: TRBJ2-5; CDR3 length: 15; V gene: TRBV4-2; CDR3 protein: ASSQEGGPAPRETQY
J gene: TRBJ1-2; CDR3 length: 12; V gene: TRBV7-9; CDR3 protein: ASGRGQENYGYT
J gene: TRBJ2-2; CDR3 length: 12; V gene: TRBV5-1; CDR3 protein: ASSLDTNTGELF
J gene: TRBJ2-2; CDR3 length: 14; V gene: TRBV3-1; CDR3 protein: ASSQDYGLNTGELF
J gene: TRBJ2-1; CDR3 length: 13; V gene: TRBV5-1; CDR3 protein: ASSLDSGGINEQF
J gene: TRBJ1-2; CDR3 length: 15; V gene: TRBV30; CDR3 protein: AWSVPVRLTLNYGYT